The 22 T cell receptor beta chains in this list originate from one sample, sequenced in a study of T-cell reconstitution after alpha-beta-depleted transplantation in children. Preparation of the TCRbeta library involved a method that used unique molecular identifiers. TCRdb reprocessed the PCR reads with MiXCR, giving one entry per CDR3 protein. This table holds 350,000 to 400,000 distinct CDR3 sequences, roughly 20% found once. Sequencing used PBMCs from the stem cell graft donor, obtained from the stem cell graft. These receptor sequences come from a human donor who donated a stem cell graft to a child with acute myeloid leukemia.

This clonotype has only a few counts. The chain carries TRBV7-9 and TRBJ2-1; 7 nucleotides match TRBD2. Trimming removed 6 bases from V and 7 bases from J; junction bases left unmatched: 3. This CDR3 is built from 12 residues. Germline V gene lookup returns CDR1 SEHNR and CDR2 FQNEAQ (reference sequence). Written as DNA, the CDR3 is TGTGCCAGCAGGATCGGGGGGAATGAGCAGTTCTTC. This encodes CASRIGGNEQFF.

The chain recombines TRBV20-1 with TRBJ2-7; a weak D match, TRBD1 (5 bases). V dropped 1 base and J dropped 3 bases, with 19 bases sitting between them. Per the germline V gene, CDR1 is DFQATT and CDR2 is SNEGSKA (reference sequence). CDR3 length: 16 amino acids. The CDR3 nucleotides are TGCAGTGCTAGAGTTCTAGGCAGTGGAGACAGCTACGAGCAGTACTTC. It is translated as CSARVLGSGDSYEQYF.

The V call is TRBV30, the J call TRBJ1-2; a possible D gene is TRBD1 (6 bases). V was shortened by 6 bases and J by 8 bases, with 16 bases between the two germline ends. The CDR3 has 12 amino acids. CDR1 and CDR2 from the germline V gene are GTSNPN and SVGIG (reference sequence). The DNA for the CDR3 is TGTGCCTGCAACGAAGGGGGACGGGGCTACACCTTC. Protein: CACNEGGRGYTF.

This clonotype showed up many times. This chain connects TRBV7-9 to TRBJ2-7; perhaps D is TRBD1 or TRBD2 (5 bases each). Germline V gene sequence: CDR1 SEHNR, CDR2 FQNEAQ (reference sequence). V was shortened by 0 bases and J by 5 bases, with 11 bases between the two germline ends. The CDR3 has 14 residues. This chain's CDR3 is CASSLAGDPNEQYF. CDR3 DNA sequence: TGTGCCAGCAGCTTAGCGGGGGATCCGAACGAGCAGTACTTC.

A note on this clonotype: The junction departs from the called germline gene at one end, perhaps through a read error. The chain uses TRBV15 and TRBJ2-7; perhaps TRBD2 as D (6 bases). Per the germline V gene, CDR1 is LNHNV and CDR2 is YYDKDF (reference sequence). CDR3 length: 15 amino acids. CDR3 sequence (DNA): TGTGCCACCAGCAGCACTAGCTTACCCTCCTTCGAGCAGTACTTC. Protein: CATSSTSLPSFEQYF.

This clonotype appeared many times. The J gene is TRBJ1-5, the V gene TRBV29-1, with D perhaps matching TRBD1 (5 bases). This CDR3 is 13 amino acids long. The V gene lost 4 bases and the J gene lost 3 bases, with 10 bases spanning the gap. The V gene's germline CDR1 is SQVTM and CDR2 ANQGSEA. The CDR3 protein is CSVATAYNQPQHF. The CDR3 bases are TGCAGCGTTGCGACAGCTTACAATCAGCCCCAGCATTTT.

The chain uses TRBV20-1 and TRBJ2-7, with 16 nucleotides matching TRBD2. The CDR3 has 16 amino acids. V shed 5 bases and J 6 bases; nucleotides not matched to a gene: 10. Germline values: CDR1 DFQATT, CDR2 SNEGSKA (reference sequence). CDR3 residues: CSARPGLAGGPGEQYF. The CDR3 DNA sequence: TGCAGTGCTCGCCCGGGACTAGCGGGAGGGCCGGGCGAGCAGTACTTC.

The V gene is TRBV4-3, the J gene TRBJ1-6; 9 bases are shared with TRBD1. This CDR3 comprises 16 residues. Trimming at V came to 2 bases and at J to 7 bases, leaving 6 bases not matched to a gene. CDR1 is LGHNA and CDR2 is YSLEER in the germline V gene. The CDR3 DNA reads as TGCGCCAGCAGCCAAAAACAGGGGGCGCGGAATTCACCCCTCCACTTT. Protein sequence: CASSQKQGARNSPLHF.

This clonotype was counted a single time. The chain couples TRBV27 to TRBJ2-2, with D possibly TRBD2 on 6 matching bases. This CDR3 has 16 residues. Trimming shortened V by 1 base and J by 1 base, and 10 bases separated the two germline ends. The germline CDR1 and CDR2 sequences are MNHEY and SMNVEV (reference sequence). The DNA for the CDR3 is TGTGCCAGCAGTTTATTTACCGGGGGGAACACCGGGGAGCTGTTTTTT. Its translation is CASSLFTGGNTGELFF.

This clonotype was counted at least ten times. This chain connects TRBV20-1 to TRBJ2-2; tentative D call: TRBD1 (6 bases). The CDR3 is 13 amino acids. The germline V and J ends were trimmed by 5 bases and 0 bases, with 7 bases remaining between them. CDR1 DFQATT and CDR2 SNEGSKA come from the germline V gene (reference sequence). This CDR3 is CSAGGPNTGELFF. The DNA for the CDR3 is TGCAGTGCTGGGGGCCCGAACACCGGGGAGCTGTTTTTT.

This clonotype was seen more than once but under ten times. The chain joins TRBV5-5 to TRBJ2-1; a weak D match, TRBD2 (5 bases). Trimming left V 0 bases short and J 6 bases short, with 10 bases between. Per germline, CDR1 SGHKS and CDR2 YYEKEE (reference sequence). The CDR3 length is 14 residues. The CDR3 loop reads CASSLGEKGNEQFF. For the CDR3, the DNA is TGTGCCAGCAGCTTGGGGGAGAAGGGCAATGAGCAGTTCTTC. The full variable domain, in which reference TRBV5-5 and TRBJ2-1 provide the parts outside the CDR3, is DAGVTQSPTHLIKTRGQQVTLRCSPISGHKSVSWYQQVLGQGPQFIFQYYEKEERGRGNFPDRFSARQFPNYSSELNVNALLLGDSALYLCASSLGEKGNEQFFGPGTRLTVL.

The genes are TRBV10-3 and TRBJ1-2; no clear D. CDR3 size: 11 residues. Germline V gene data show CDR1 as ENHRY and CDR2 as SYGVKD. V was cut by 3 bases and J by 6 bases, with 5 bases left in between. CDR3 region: CAISDNNGYTF. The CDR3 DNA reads TGTGCCATCAGTGACAATAATGGCTACACCTTC.

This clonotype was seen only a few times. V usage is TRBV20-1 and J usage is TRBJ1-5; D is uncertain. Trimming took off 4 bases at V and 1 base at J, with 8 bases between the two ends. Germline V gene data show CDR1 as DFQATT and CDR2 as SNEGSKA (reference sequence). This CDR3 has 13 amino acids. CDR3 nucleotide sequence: TGCAGTGCTAATGCGGTGAGCAATCAGCCCCAGCATTTT. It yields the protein CSANAVSNQPQHF.

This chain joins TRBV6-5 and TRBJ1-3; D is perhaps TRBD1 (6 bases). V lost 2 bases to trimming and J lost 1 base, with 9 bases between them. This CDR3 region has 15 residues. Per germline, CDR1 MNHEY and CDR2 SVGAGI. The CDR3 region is CASSYATGSGNTIYF. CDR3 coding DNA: TGTGCCAGCAGTTACGCCACAGGGTCTGGAAACACCATATATTTT.

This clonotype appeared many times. The CDR3 protein is CASVLGQGVGELFF. The CDR3 region has the DNA TGTGCCAGCGTCCTCGGACAGGGGGTCGGGGAGCTGTTTTTT. The chain couples TRBV12-3 or TRBV12-4 to TRBJ2-2; 10 bases fit TRBD1. V shed 8 bases, J shed 7 bases, and the junction held 7 bases outside the gene matches. This CDR3 is built from 14 residues.

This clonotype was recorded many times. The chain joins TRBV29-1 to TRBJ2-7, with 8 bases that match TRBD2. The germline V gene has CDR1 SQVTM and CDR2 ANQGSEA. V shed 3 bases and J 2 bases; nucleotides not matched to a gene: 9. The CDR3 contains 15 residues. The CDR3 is CSVDNSAGGAYEQYF. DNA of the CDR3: TGCAGCGTTGACAATTCGGCGGGAGGAGCCTACGAGCAGTACTTC.

The CDR3 here is CASSQDQLAGRIGGELFF. As DNA, the CDR3 is TGCGCCAGCAGCCAAGACCAACTAGCGGGACGGATCGGCGGGGAGCTGTTTTTT. The chain employs TRBV4-1 and TRBJ2-2; 10 nucleotides line up with TRBD2. Germline V lookup: CDR1 MGHRA, CDR2 YSYEKL. The CDR3 runs 18 residues. Trimming at V came to 0 bases and at J to 7 bases, leaving 11 bases not matched to a gene.

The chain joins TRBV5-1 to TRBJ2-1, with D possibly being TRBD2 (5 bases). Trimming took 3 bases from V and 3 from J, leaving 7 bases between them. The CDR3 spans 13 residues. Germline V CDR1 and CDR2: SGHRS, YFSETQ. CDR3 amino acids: CASSSSGYNEQFF. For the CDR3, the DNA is TGCGCCAGCAGCTCAAGCGGCTACAATGAGCAGTTCTTC.

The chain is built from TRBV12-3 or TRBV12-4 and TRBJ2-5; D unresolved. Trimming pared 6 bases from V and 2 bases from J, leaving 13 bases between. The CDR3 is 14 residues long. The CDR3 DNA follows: TGTGCCAGCAGCAGACACGGCCTACAAGAGACCCAGTACTTC. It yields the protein CASSRHGLQETQYF.

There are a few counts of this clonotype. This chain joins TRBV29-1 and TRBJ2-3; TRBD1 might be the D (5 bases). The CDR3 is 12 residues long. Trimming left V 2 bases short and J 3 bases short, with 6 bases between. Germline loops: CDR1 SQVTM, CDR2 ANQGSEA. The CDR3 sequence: CSVERQTDTQYF. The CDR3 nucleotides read TGCAGCGTTGAACGACAGACAGATACGCAGTATTTT.

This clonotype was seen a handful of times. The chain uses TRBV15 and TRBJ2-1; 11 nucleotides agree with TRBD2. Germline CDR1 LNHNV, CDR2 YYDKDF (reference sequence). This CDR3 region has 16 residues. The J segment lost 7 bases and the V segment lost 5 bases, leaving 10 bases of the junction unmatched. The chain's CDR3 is CATSDFGLAGGNEQFF. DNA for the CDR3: TGTGCCACCAGCGACTTTGGACTAGCGGGTGGGAATGAGCAGTTCTTC.

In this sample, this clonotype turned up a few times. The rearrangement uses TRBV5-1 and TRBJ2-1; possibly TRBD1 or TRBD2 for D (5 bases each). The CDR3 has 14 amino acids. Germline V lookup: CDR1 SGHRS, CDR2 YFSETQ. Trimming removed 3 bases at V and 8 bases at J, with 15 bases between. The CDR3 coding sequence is TGCGCCAGCAGCTGGAATGGGGGTAAAGATGAGCAGTTCTTC. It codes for CASSWNGGKDEQFF.